One and the same sample provided the 15 T cell receptor beta chains below, sequenced in a study of Ad26.COV2.S vaccination and SARS-CoV-2 variants. The sample's treatment: around 19 received Ad26.COV2.S at low or high dose, single or two shots; about 5 received placebo; per-sample allocation not given. The samples date from day 63 after the first vaccine or placebo injection. Some clones are missing from TCRdb's copy, which holds only in-frame ones; the method was immunoSEQ multiplex PCR. The data contain hundreds of thousands of clones, more than 70% of them singletons. The starting material was peripheral blood, obtained in a trial of Ad26.COV2.S vaccine versus placebo. The source is a person aged 18-65 years who received the Ad26.COV2.S COVID-19 vaccine or a placebo.

The V and J genes are TRBV27 and TRBJ2-3, with TRBD1 matching over 9 bases. The CDR3 runs 13 residues. With 4 bases clipped from V and 5 bases from J, the junction kept 1 base outside the gene matches. Looked up from germline, CDR1 is MNHEY and CDR2 is SMNVEV (reference sequence). The CDR3, as DNA: TGTGCCAGCAGTTGGACAGGGGAAGATACGCAGTATTTT. It is translated as CASSWTGEDTQYF.

The chain combines TRBV11-2 with TRBJ2-3; D is uncertain. Germline V gene lookup returns CDR1 SGHAT and CDR2 FQNNGV. V was cut by 1 base and J by 4 bases, with 6 bases left in between. The CDR3 extends over 13 amino acids. This CDR3 is CASSLGFADTQYF. CDR3 DNA: TGTGCCAGCAGCTTAGGATTTGCAGATACGCAGTATTTT.

This clone was counted a single time. CDR3 residues: CASSPGPGPEAYYEQYF. The CDR3 region has the DNA TGTGCCAGCAGCCCCGGCCCGGGACCCGAGGCCTACTACGAGCAGTACTTC. V is TRBV5-4 and J is TRBJ2-7; either TRBD1 or TRBD2 may fit D (5 bases each). V was cut by 4 bases and J by 3 bases, with 23 bases left in between. The CDR3 runs 17 residues. The germline CDR1 and CDR2 sequences are SGHNT and YYREEE (reference sequence).

This clone was recorded only once. This chain joins TRBV7-2 and TRBJ2-7; weak D call: TRBD1 (7 bases). CDR1 is SGHTA and CDR2 is FQGNSA in the germline V gene. The CDR3 is 15 amino acids. V was shortened by 1 base and J by 4 bases, with 14 bases between the two germline ends. The CDR3 loop is CASSLVQGEVYEQYF. The CDR3 nucleotides read TGTGCCAGCAGCTTAGTCCAGGGGGAGGTATACGAGCAGTACTTC.

J is TRBJ2-2 and V is TRBV5-1, with 7 bases lining up with TRBD2. Per germline, CDR1 SGHRS and CDR2 YFSETQ. The CDR3 length is 16 residues. V shed 4 bases, J shed 1 base, and the junction held 7 bases outside the gene matches. CDR3 nucleotide sequence: TGCGCCAGCAGCCCCAGAGCGGGACTGAACACCGGGGAGCTGTTTTTT. It specifies CASSPRAGLNTGELFF.

The chain is built from TRBV6-2 or TRBV6-3 and TRBJ1-3; no clear D. Germline CDR1 and CDR2: MNHEY and SVGEGT. Trimming removed 5 bases at V and 0 bases at J, with 8 bases between. This CDR3 has 14 residues. For the CDR3, the DNA is TGTGCCAGCAGTCGTGAGAGCTCTGGAAACACCATATATTTT. As protein: CASSRESSGNTIYF.

This clone is a singleton in its sample. Within the sample, other DNA sequences also encode this same CDR3. The gene calls are TRBV27 and TRBJ2-5; TRBD2 agrees at 8 bases. Germline CDR1 and CDR2: MNHEY and SMNVEV (reference sequence). CDR3 length equals 15 residues. With 2 bases clipped from V and 1 base from J, the junction kept 3 bases outside the gene matches. For the CDR3, the DNA is TGTGCCAGCAGTTTACTAGCGGGCGGCCAAGAGACCCAGTACTTC. Amino acid sequence: CASSLLAGGQETQYF.

This clone has just a few counts. The chain joins TRBV12-5 to TRBJ2-7; D may match TRBD1 or TRBD2 (5 bases each). CDR1 is LGHNT, CDR2 FRNRAP, per germline. V was cut by 3 bases and J by 4 bases, with 10 bases left in between. This CDR3 spans 13 amino acids. CDR3 amino acids: CASGFARGYEQYF. The CDR3 nucleotides are TGTGCTAGTGGTTTTGCGAGGGGTTACGAGCAGTACTTC.

The chain uses TRBV30 and TRBJ1-1, with a weak D call TRBD1 (5 bases). In germline, CDR1 is GTSNPN, CDR2 SVGIG (reference sequence). The CDR3 length is 11 residues. Trimming shortened V by 5 bases and J by 3 bases, and 7 bases separated the two germline ends. The CDR3 sequence is CAWDSHTEAFF. The CDR3 nucleotides read TGTGCCTGGGACAGCCACACTGAAGCTTTCTTT.

The chain has TRBV4-2 and TRBJ2-2; D is uncertain. Germline lookup yields CDR1 LGHNA and CDR2 YNFKEQ. This CDR3 comprises 15 residues. V was clipped by 6 bases and J by 1 base, with 12 bases between them. CDR3 coding DNA: TGTGCCAGCAGAAGTCTTGATCTGAACACCGGGGAGCTGTTTTTT. It yields the protein CASRSLDLNTGELFF.

The V gene is TRBV27, the J gene TRBJ1-5; possible D gene TRBD1, 6 bases. V was pared by 2 bases and J by 4 bases, with 9 bases between. Germline assignment: CDR1 MNHEY and CDR2 SMNVEV (reference sequence). There are 14 residues in the CDR3. CDR3 residues: CASSLRQVNQPQHF. The CDR3 nucleotides read TGTGCCAGCAGTTTACGACAGGTAAATCAGCCCCAGCATTTT.

Concerning this clone itself: The sample contains more than one DNA sequence encoding this CDR3. V and J are TRBV30 and TRBJ1-5; TRBD1 matches at 8 bases. The CDR3 sequence is 14 residues long. V gave up 0 bases and J gave up 4 bases; unmatched junction bases: 2. The germline V gene has CDR1 GTSNPN and CDR2 SVGIG (reference sequence). The DNA for the CDR3 is TGTGCCTGGAGTGTGGACAGGGTTAATCAGCCCCAGCATTTT. Translating it yields CAWSVDRVNQPQHF.

The rearrangement joins TRBV12-2 to TRBJ1-1. TRBV12-2 is shown as a pseudogene. The CDR3 has 19 amino acids. CDR3 sequence reads: CARPLRGDGSGEENTEAFF. The CDR3 DNA follows: TGTGCAAGGCCCCTCAGAGGGGACGGGTCAGGGGAGGAGAACACTGAAGCTTTCTTT.

The J gene is TRBJ1-6, the V gene TRBV25-1; 8 nucleotides align to TRBD1. This CDR3 contains 15 residues. From germline, CDR1 is MGHDK and CDR2 SYGVNS. Trimming took 3 bases from V and 10 from J; bases not matched to a gene: 8. The CDR3 nucleotides are TGTGCCAGCAGTGACCCCAGGGGGCTTGGATCACCCCTCCACTTT. The encoded protein is CASSDPRGLGSPLHF.

This clone was counted between two and nine times. The J gene is TRBJ2-7, the V gene TRBV6-5; no clear D. The CDR3 covers 11 residues. V was shortened by 9 bases and J by 4 bases, with 10 bases between the two germline ends. CDR1 is MNHEY, CDR2 SVGAGI, per germline. CDR3 nucleotide sequence: TGTGCCAGTATTAATCCGTACGAGCAGTACTTC. Translating gives CASINPYEQYF.